This entry lists 18 T cell receptor beta chains sequenced from one sample in a study of cytomegalovirus exposure and HLA in healthy donors. Use of 60 Vbeta and 13 Jbeta primers characterized the PCR. Only in-frame clones appear in the TCRdb table, and some are missing; sequencing was by immunoSEQ multiplex PCR. The table includes more than 150,000 clones, more than 60% detected once. Source material: PBMCs. These receptor sequences come from a young man in good health and CMV-seronegative.

The rearrangement uses TRBV11-3 and TRBJ1-4; TRBD1 matches 7 bases. The CDR3 has 15 amino acids. After removal of 3 bases from V and 7 bases from J, the junction contained 8 bases not matched to a gene. Germline CDR1 and CDR2: SGHNT and YENEEA. CDR3 nucleotides: TGTGCCAGCAGCTTCGAACAGGGGATAGGTGAAAAACTGTTTTTT. This sequence encodes CASSFEQGIGEKLFF. Using reference TRBV11-3 and TRBJ1-4 for the parts outside the CDR3, the full variable domain is EAGVVQSPRYKIIEKKQPVAFWCNPISGHNTLYWYLQNLGQGPELLIRYENEEAVDDSQLPKDRFSAERLKGVDSTLKIQPAELGDSAVYLCASSFEQGIGEKLFFGSGTQLSVL.

V is TRBV6-5 and J is TRBJ2-7; 9 nucleotides match TRBD2. The J segment lost 2 bases and the V segment lost 6 bases, leaving 8 bases of the junction unmatched. The CDR3 loop spans 15 amino acids. Germline loops: CDR1 MNHEY, CDR2 SVGAGI. The CDR3 protein is CASSLLAGDPYEQYF. In DNA form, the CDR3 reads TGTGCCAGCAGCCTCTTAGCGGGAGATCCCTACGAGCAGTACTTC.

This clone was counted a few times. V and J are TRBV5-1 and TRBJ2-2, with D possibly matching TRBD2 (6 bases). V lost 0 bases to trimming and J lost 1 base, with 16 bases between them. The CDR3 loop spans 18 amino acids. Germline CDR1 SGHRS, CDR2 YFSETQ. CDR3 residues: CASSLASEAGMNTGELFF. The DNA of the CDR3 is TGCGCCAGCAGCTTGGCCAGTGAGGCGGGAATGAACACCGGGGAGCTGTTTTTT. Variable domain in full (rest from reference TRBV5-1 and TRBJ2-2): KAGVTQTPRYLIKTRGQQVTLSCSPISGHRSVSWYQQTPGQGLQFLFEYFSETQRNKGNFPGRFSGRQFSNSRSEMNVSTLELGDSALYLCASSLASEAGMNTGELFFGEGSRLTVL.

V usage is TRBV7-2 and J usage is TRBJ2-7; the match to TRBD2 covers 7 bases. Trimming took 1 base from V and 5 from J; bases not matched to a gene: 5. Germline assignment: CDR1 SGHTA and CDR2 FQGNSA. CDR3 length equals 14 residues. The CDR3 DNA reads TGTGCCAGCAGCTTAGAATTTGGGACTAACGAGCAGTACTTC. Residues: CASSLEFGTNEQYF.

The chain has TRBV5-4 and TRBJ2-5; unclear D gene. The CDR3 is 13 residues long. Trimming removed 2 bases from V and 2 bases from J, with 7 bases in between. The germline V gene encodes CDR1 SGHNT and CDR2 YYREEE (reference sequence). As DNA, the CDR3 is TGTGCCAGCAGCTTACAACCGCAAGAGACCCAGTACTTC. This codes for CASSLQPQETQYF.

The chain joins TRBV4-3 to TRBJ2-1; 9 bases map to TRBD2. The germline CDR1 and CDR2 sequences are LGHNA and YSLEER. The CDR3 loop spans 15 amino acids. V shed 4 bases and J 8 bases; nucleotides not matched to a gene: 9. CDR3 protein: CASSPFRAGGDEQFF. In DNA form, the CDR3 reads TGCGCCAGCAGCCCGTTTCGAGCGGGAGGAGATGAGCAGTTCTTC.

The rearrangement uses TRBV5-4 and TRBJ2-1; the match to TRBD2 covers 8 bases. Germline CDR1 reads SGHNT; CDR2 reads YYREEE (reference sequence). V dropped 5 bases and J dropped 5; count of bases not matched to a gene: 12. The length of the CDR3 is 16 residues. The CDR3 region has the DNA TGTGCCAGCAGAAAGACTAGCGCCCGAGGGCACAATGAGCAGTTCTTC. This gives the protein CASRKTSARGHNEQFF.

V gene TRBV9 combines with J gene TRBJ2-1; 11 positions match TRBD2. V lost 2 bases and J lost 8; bases outside the gene matches: 9. Germline assignment: CDR1 SGDLS and CDR2 YYNGEE. The CDR3 is made up of 16 amino acids. The CDR3 protein is CASSVLLAGGSDEQFF. CDR3 nucleotide sequence: TGTGCCAGCAGCGTCCTTCTAGCGGGGGGTAGCGATGAGCAGTTCTTC. Supplemented by reference TRBV9 and TRBJ2-1, the full variable domain reads DSGVTQTPKHLITATGQRVTLRCSPRSGDLSVYWYQQSLDQGLQFLIQYYNGEERAKGNILERFSAQQFPDLHSELNLSSLELGDSALYFCASSVLLAGGSDEQFFGPGTRLTVL.

The rearrangement links TRBV4-3 to TRBJ1-2, with D maybe TRBD1 (5 bases). Germline CDR1 and CDR2: LGHNA and YSLEER. The V and J ends lost 0 bases and 7 bases respectively, with 15 bases between them. This CDR3 spans 15 amino acids. The CDR3, as DNA: TGCGCCAGCAGCCAAGATATTAAAGGGGTAGCTGGCTACACCTTC. Protein: CASSQDIKGVAGYTF.

This clone was seen only once. The J gene is TRBJ1-1, the V gene TRBV5-4, with 8 bases matching TRBD1. Germline loops: CDR1 SGHNT, CDR2 YYREEE (reference sequence). V gave up 2 bases and J gave up 5 bases; unmatched junction bases: 5. The CDR3 runs 14 residues. CDR3 DNA: TGTGCCAGCAGCTTAGACAGGGGTCGGACTGAAGCTTTCTTT. Translation gives CASSLDRGRTEAFF.

The chain recombines TRBV15 with TRBJ2-7, with 7 bases identical to TRBD1. Germline loops: CDR1 LNHNV, CDR2 YYDKDF (reference sequence). This CDR3 spans 15 amino acids. Unmatched junction bases numbered 6, after V lost 1 base and J lost 3 bases. In DNA form, the CDR3 reads TGTGCCACCAGCAGAGGTGGACAGGACTTCTACGAGCAGTACTTC. Translation gives CATSRGGQDFYEQYF.

The J gene is TRBJ2-5, the V gene TRBV7-6; tentative D call: TRBD2 (6 bases). Germline assignment: CDR1 SGHVS and CDR2 FNYEAQ. The CDR3 runs to 14 residues. Trimming cost V 5 bases and J 1 base, with 11 bases left between them. In DNA form, the CDR3 reads TGTGCCAGCAGCAGACGGGAGTTCCAAGAGACCCAGTACTTC. Translation: CASSRREFQETQYF.

The rearrangement uses TRBV5-4 and TRBJ2-3; 11 positions match TRBD2. The CDR3 extends over 15 amino acids. The junction had 2 bases not matched to a gene; V was cut back by 2 bases and J by 3 bases. CDR1 SGHNT and CDR2 YYREEE come from the germline V gene (reference sequence). The CDR3 region has the DNA TGTGCCAGCAGCTTTAGCGGGAGGGGTACAGATACGCAGTATTTT. It yields the protein CASSFSGRGTDTQYF. The full variable domain, in which reference TRBV5-4 and TRBJ2-3 provide the parts outside the CDR3, is ETGVTQSPTHLIKTRGQQVTLRCSSQSGHNTVSWYQQALGQGPQFIFQYYREEENGRGNFPPRFSGLQFPNYSSELNVNALELDDSALYLCASSFSGRGTDTQYFGPGTRLTVL.

Concerning this clone: At one end the junction does not follow the germline gene, possibly because of a read error. The rearrangement uses TRBV7-9 and TRBJ1-3; 8 nucleotides line up with TRBD1. This CDR3 contains 18 residues. CDR1 is SEHNR and CDR2 is FQNEAQ in the germline V gene (reference sequence). This chain's CDR3 is CSSSLPPGQESSGNTIYF. Here the CDR3 DNA reads TGTTCCAGCAGCTTACCGCCGGGACAGGAGAGCTCTGGAAACACCATATATTTT.

The chain couples TRBV9 to TRBJ2-6, with TRBD2 as a possible D gene (6 bases). Trimming stripped 0 bases from V and 2 bases from J, with 9 bases between. From germline, CDR1 is SGDLS and CDR2 YYNGEE. The CDR3 spans 16 residues. Here the CDR3 reads CASSVGGGAGANVLTF. CDR3 in DNA: TGTGCCAGCAGCGTAGGGGGCGGGGCTGGGGCCAACGTCCTGACTTTC.

V gene TRBV7-9 combines with J gene TRBJ2-1; the match to TRBD1 covers 7 bases. This CDR3 spans 15 amino acids. The V gene's germline CDR1 is SEHNR and CDR2 FQNEAQ (reference sequence). The V and J ends lost 3 bases and 10 bases, in that order; junction bases with no gene match: 12. The DNA for the CDR3 is TGTGCCAGCAGCTTGACCGGGACAGAAAATAGGGAGCAGTTCTTC. Protein product: CASSLTGTENREQFF.

The chain joins TRBV9 to TRBJ1-3, with D hard to call. Germline CDR1 and CDR2: SGDLS and YYNGEE. V gave up 4 bases and J gave up 2 bases, with 13 bases separating them. The CDR3 length is 15 residues. The CDR3 DNA reads TGTGCCAGCAGCCTAACGTGGACTCCTGGAAACACCATATATTTT. This codes for CASSLTWTPGNTIYF.

V gene TRBV19 combines with J gene TRBJ1-1; tentative D call: TRBD1 (6 bases). Germline V lookup: CDR1 LNHDA, CDR2 SQIVND (reference sequence). The CDR3 totals 13 residues. V was shortened by 5 bases and J by 7 bases, with 14 bases between the two germline ends. This CDR3 reads CASSYIQGVEAFF. The CDR3 nucleotides are TGTGCCAGTAGTTACATACAGGGCGTTGAAGCTTTCTTT. The whole variable domain, remainder taken from reference TRBV19 and TRBJ1-1, is DGGITQSPKYLFRKEGQNVTLSCEQNLNHDAMYWYRQDPGQGLRLIYYSQIVNDFQKGDIAEGYSVSREKKESFPLTVTSAQKNPTAFYLCASSYIQGVEAFFGQGTRLTVV.